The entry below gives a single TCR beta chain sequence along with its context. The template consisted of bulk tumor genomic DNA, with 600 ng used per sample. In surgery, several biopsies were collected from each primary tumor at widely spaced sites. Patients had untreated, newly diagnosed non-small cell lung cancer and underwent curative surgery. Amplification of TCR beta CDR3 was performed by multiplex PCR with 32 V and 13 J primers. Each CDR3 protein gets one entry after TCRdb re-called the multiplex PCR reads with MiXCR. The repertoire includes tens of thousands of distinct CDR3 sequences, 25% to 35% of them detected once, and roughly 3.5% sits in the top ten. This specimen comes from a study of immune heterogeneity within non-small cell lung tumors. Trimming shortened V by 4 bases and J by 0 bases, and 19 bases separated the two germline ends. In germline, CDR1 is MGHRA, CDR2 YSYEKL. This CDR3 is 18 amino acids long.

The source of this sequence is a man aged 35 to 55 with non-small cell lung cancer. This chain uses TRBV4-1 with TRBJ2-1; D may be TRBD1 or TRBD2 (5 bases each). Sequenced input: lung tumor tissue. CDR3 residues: CASSPTREIRSSYNEQFF. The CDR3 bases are TGCGCCAGCAGCCCTACCAGGGAGATACGTAGCTCCTACAATGAGCAGTTCTTC.